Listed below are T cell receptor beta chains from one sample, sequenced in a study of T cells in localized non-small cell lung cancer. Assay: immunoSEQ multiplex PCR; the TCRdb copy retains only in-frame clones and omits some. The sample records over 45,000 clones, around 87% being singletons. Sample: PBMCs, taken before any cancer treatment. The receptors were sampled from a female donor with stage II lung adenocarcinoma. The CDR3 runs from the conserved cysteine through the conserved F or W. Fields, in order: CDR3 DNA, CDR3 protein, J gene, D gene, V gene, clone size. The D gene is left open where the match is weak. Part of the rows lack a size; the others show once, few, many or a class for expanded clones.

TGCGCCAGCAGCTTGGCGGCGGAGAACACTGAAGCTTTCTTT CASSLAAENTEAFF TRBJ1-1 NA TRBV5-1 NA
TGTGCCAGCCGCCCTCGGGCCTTCACAGATACGCAGTATTTT CASRPRAFTDTQYF TRBJ2-3 NA TRBV7-2 NA
TGTGCCAGCAGTTTATCCGTAAGCAACAGCCGCTTCTCGGGCTACACCTTC CASSLSVSNSRFSGYTF TRBJ1-2 NA TRBV27 once
TGTGCCAGCAGTCCTATCGGGGGGGATCATTCACCCCTCCACTTT CASSPIGGDHSPLHF TRBJ1-6 NA TRBV27 NA
TGCGCCAGCAGCTTGGATGAGTTCGGGAACCACGGCACTGAAGCTTTCTTT CASSLDEFGNHGTEAFF TRBJ1-1 NA TRBV5-1 NA
TGTGCCAGCAGTGAACAGCCCCGGCAGGGGGAAGACAATGAGCAGTTCTTC CASSEQPRQGEDNEQFF TRBJ2-1 TRBD1 TRBV2 NA
TGTGCCAGCAGTGATTCTGGGACGGTTAACTATGGCTACACCTTC CASSDSGTVNYGYTF TRBJ1-2 NA TRBV25-1 NA
TGTGCCACCGCTTGGAGGGGCGCTATATCCAGCTCTGGAAACACCATATATTTT CATAWRGAISSSGNTIYF TRBJ1-3 NA TRBV13 NA
TGTGCCAGCAGTGTCGGATCACAAGAGACCCAGTACTTC CASSVGSQETQYF TRBJ2-5 NA TRBV6-1 NA
TGTGCCACCAGCAGAGATCAAGGGCCCCAAGAGACCCAGTACTTC CATSRDQGPQETQYF TRBJ2-5 NA TRBV15 NA
TGCAGCGTTGGCCAGGACAGGTCGGGGGGCTACACCTTC CSVGQDRSGGYTF TRBJ1-2 TRBD1 TRBV29-1 NA
TGTGCCAGCAGAGGACAGGGGGACAATCAGCCCCAGCATTTT CASRGQGDNQPQHF TRBJ1-5 TRBD1 TRBV2 NA
TGTGCCAGCAGCTTAGGGGGATGGCTCTTGGACGTGGCCCAGTACTTC CASSLGGWLLDVAQYF TRBJ2-5 NA TRBV7-9 NA
TGTGCCATCAGGAGCGGGGGGGAGGCAGATACGCAGTATTTT CAIRSGGEADTQYF TRBJ2-3 TRBD2 TRBV10-3 NA
TGTGCCAGCAGCTCGGTCGGGAGCCAAGAGACCCAGTACTTC CASSSVGSQETQYF TRBJ2-5 NA TRBV5-6 NA
TGTGCCAGCAGGAGGGGTAAGGACACTGAAGCTTTCTTT CASRRGKDTEAFF TRBJ1-1 NA TRBV6-1 NA
TGTGCCAGCAGCTTGAGGTCCAGGGACCAGCCCCAGCATTTT CASSLRSRDQPQHF TRBJ1-5 NA TRBV5-8 NA
TGTGCCAGCAGCTTAACAGCGATTAACACTGAAGCTTTCTTT CASSLTAINTEAFF TRBJ1-1 NA TRBV7-9 NA
TGTGCCAGCAGCTCGGACAGGGATGGCTACACCTTC CASSSDRDGYTF TRBJ1-2 TRBD1 TRBV7-9 NA
TGCGCCAGCAGCCAAGAGGAACGCGCCAGGGGAGAGACCCAGTACTTC CASSQEERARGETQYF TRBJ2-5 NA TRBV4-1 NA
TGTGCCAGCAGCTTAGACGCGGGGGATAGCACAGATACGCAGTATTTT CASSLDAGDSTDTQYF TRBJ2-3 TRBD2 TRBV7-6 NA
TGCGCCAGCAGCTCGGGGGGGTCCAGCCCGGGGGAAAAACTGTTTTTT CASSSGGSSPGEKLFF TRBJ1-4 NA TRBV5-1 NA
TGCGCCAGCAACCTGGGACAGGGTAACCACGAGCAGTACTTC CASNLGQGNHEQYF TRBJ2-7 TRBD1 TRBV10-1 few
TGTGCCAGCAGCTTCCGACAGGGTACGGATGGCTACACCTTC CASSFRQGTDGYTF TRBJ1-2 TRBD1 TRBV9 NA
TGTGCCAGCAGTTTCCGGCGGGGGGGCACAGATACGCAGTATTTT CASSFRRGGTDTQYF TRBJ2-3 TRBD2 TRBV27 NA
TGTGCCAGCAGCTTTCTACCCCGGGTGACCGATGAGCAGTTCTTC CASSFLPRVTDEQFF TRBJ2-1 NA TRBV7-9 NA
TGTGCCAGCCTCAGGGGGGGGCCCTCTCTGAACACTGAAGCTTTCTTT CASLRGGPSLNTEAFF TRBJ1-1 TRBD1 TRBV2 NA
TGTGCCAGCAGCTCGGCGGGGATGGGAACAGATACGCAGTATTTT CASSSAGMGTDTQYF TRBJ2-3 NA TRBV25-1 NA
TGTGCCATCAGGGGAACGGGACAGCATGAAAAACTGTTTTTT CAIRGTGQHEKLFF TRBJ1-4 TRBD1 TRBV10-3 NA
TGTGCCAGCAGCTTAGGGGAGCCCCTCACTGAAGCTTTCTTT CASSLGEPLTEAFF TRBJ1-1 NA TRBV7-2 NA
TGTGCCAGCAGAAAGACAGATTACTATGGCTACACCTTC CASRKTDYYGYTF TRBJ1-2 NA TRBV2 NA